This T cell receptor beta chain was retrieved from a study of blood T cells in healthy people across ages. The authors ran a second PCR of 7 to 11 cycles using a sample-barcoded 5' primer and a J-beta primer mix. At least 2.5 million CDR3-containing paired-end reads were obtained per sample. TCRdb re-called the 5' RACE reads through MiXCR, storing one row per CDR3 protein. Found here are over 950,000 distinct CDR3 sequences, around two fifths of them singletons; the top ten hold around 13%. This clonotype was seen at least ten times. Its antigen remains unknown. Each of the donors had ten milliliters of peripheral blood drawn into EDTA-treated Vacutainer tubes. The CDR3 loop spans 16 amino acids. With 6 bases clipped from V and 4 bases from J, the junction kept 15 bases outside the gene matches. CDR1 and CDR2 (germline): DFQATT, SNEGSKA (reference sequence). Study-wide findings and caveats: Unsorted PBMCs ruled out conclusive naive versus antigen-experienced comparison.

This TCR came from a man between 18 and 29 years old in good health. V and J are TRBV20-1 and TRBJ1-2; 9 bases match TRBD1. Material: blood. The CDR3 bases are TGCAGTGCGGACGCCGGGACAGGGTCTTTGGGCTATGGCTACACCTTC. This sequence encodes CSADAGTGSLGYGYTF.